A selection of T cell receptor beta chains follows, all from one sample in a study of cytomegalovirus exposure and HLA in healthy donors. Using immunoSEQ multiplex PCR, the repertoire was profiled, and TCRdb retains in-frame clones only, with some absent. The table lists more than 85,000 clones, roughly 15% of them singletons. The sequencing sample was made of PBMCs. These receptors came from a female donor in good health and CMV-seronegative. CDR3s include the opening cysteine and the closing phenylalanine or tryptophan. Each record gives: J gene, V gene, clone size, D gene, CDR3 protein, CDR3 DNA. A D gene is named only where the DNA matches it firmly. For some rows the clone size is stated as once, few or many, or as a class when expanded; others skip it.

J: TRBJ2-2
V: TRBV5-1
size: few
D: NA
CDR3: CASSLSGARLGELFF
DNA: TGCGCCAGCAGCTTGAGCGGAGCCCGGTTAGGGGAGCTGTTTTTT

J: TRBJ1-5
V: TRBV7-8
size: NA
D: NA
CDR3: CASSFMGRANQPQHF
DNA: TGTGCCAGCAGCTTTATGGGGCGAGCTAATCAGCCCCAGCATTTT

J: TRBJ1-1
V: TRBV29-1
size: few
D: NA
CDR3: CSVLPLLSGTEAFF
DNA: TGCAGCGTCCTTCCTCTATTGTCAGGCACTGAAGCTTTCTTT

J: TRBJ1-5
V: TRBV19
size: NA
D: NA
CDR3: CASSRRRDAQPQHF
DNA: TGTGCCAGTAGCCGACGCCGGGATGCCCAGCCCCAGCATTTT

J: TRBJ1-5
V: TRBV4-1
size: few
D: NA
CDR3: CASSRAAVLADQPQHF
DNA: TGCGCCAGCAGCCGAGCGGCGGTTCTAGCCGATCAGCCCCAGCATTTT

J: TRBJ2-3
V: TRBV7-8
size: NA
D: NA
CDR3: CASSLVPGQRDTQYF
DNA: TGTGCCAGCAGCTTAGTCCCGGGACAAAGAGATACGCAGTATTTT

J: TRBJ2-7
V: TRBV11-2
size: few
D: NA
CDR3: CASSLPLPTYEQYF
DNA: TGTGCCAGCAGCTTACCGCTACCCACCTACGAGCAGTACTTC

J: TRBJ2-7
V: TRBV19
size: NA
D: NA
CDR3: CASSIDFSYEQYF
DNA: TGTGCCAGTAGTATAGACTTCTCCTACGAGCAGTACTTC

J: TRBJ1-1
V: TRBV15
size: few
D: NA
CDR3: CATSGQYWNTEAFF
DNA: TGTGCCACCAGCGGACAGTATTGGAACACTGAAGCTTTCTTT

J: TRBJ2-1
V: TRBV2
size: NA
D: NA
CDR3: CASRDRRANEQFF
DNA: TGTGCCAGCAGGGACAGGAGGGCTAATGAGCAGTTCTTC

J: TRBJ1-5
V: TRBV30
size: few
D: NA
CDR3: CAWSGLQGYQPQHF
DNA: TGTGCCTGGTCCGGCCTCCAGGGTTATCAGCCCCAGCATTTT

J: TRBJ2-6
V: TRBV14
size: few
D: NA
CDR3: CASSPRQITGANVLTF
DNA: TGTGCCAGCAGCCCCAGACAGATTACTGGGGCCAACGTCCTGACTTTC

J: TRBJ2-5
V: TRBV7-9
size: NA
D: TRBD2
CDR3: CASSAPSGGAETQYF
DNA: TGTGCCAGCAGCGCTCCTAGCGGGGGGGCAGAGACCCAGTACTTC

J: TRBJ1-2
V: TRBV28
size: NA
D: NA
CDR3: CASSFSRVKDGYTF
DNA: TGTGCCAGCAGTTTCTCGAGGGTCAAGGATGGCTACACCTTC

J: TRBJ2-2
V: TRBV6-6
size: NA
D: NA
CDR3: CASSYPGVTGELFF
DNA: TGTGCCAGCAGTTACCCAGGGGTGACCGGGGAGCTGTTTTTT

J: TRBJ1-5
V: TRBV2
size: few
D: NA
CDR3: CASSPNSNQPQHF
DNA: TGTGCCAGCTCCCCTAATAGCAATCAGCCCCAGCATTTT

J: TRBJ2-7
V: TRBV7-9
size: few
D: TRBD1
CDR3: CASSLEGTGPYEQYF
DNA: TGTGCCAGCAGCTTAGAAGGGACAGGCCCATACGAGCAGTACTTC

J: TRBJ2-1
V: TRBV5-1
size: NA
D: TRBD2
CDR3: CASSLAGGDSYYNEQFF
DNA: TGCGCCAGCAGCTTGGCTGGGGGGGACTCGTACTACAATGAGCAGTTCTTC

J: TRBJ1-6
V: TRBV7-2
size: few
D: NA
CDR3: CASSLETGGNSPLHF
DNA: TGTGCCAGCAGCTTAGAAACCGGGGGAAATTCACCCCTCCACTTT

J: TRBJ1-2
V: TRBV7-3
size: NA
D: NA
CDR3: CASSLGPGADGYTF
DNA: TGTGCCAGCAGCTTAGGGCCAGGGGCTGACGGCTACACCTTC

J: TRBJ2-2
V: TRBV19
size: few
D: NA
CDR3: CASSRQGRGTGELFF
DNA: TGTGCCAGTAGTCGACAGGGGAGGGGCACCGGGGAGCTGTTTTTT

J: TRBJ2-5
V: TRBV18
size: NA
D: TRBD2
CDR3: CASSPRIGGKETQYF
DNA: TGTGCCAGCTCACCGCGAATCGGGGGGAAAGAGACCCAGTACTTC

J: TRBJ1-5
V: TRBV30
size: NA
D: NA
CDR3: CAWSRQGNQPQHF
DNA: TGTGCCTGGAGTCGCCAGGGCAATCAGCCCCAGCATTTT

J: TRBJ2-7
V: TRBV18
size: NA
D: NA
CDR3: CASSLAGSDSYEQYF
DNA: TGTGCCAGCTCCCTGGCTGGGAGCGACTCCTACGAGCAGTACTTC

J: TRBJ2-1
V: TRBV6-5
size: NA
D: TRBD2
CDR3: CASSGTSGYNEQFF
DNA: TGTGCCAGCAGTGGGACTAGCGGCTACAATGAGCAGTTCTTC

J: TRBJ2-7
V: TRBV18
size: few
D: NA
CDR3: CASSPGGTFSEQYF
DNA: TGTGCCAGCTCACCGGGCGGGACTTTTAGCGAGCAGTACTTC